A selection of T cell receptor beta chains follows, all from one sample in a study of T cells in tuberculosis. Data came from immunoSEQ multiplex PCR; TCRdb stores just in-frame clones and leaves some out. The table has about 30,000 clones, over 85% seen once. Sequencing input: PBMCs. The receptors here all came from a donor aged 10-29 years with latent tuberculosis or without tuberculosis infection. Both conserved end residues are part of each CDR3. Each record gives: D gene, J gene, clone size, V gene, CDR3 protein, CDR3 DNA. The D gene is left open where the match is weak. Not every row has a clone size; where given, it reads once, few, many or a size class.

d_gene: .
j_gene: TRBJ2-2
abundance: .
v_gene: TRBV18
CDR3aa: CASSPEAGELFF
CDR3nt: TGTGCCAGCTCACCAGAGGCCGGGGAGCTGTTTTTT

d_gene: TRBD2
j_gene: TRBJ2-1
abundance: few
v_gene: TRBV6-4
CDR3aa: CASSEGAGGYDNEQFF
CDR3nt: TGTGCCAGCAGTGAGGGAGCGGGAGGTTACGACAATGAGCAGTTCTTC

d_gene: .
j_gene: TRBJ2-3
abundance: once
v_gene: TRBV10-3
CDR3aa: CAISEGLALTDTQYF
CDR3nt: TGTGCCATCAGTGAGGGGCTAGCACTCACAGATACGCAGTATTTT

d_gene: TRBD2
j_gene: TRBJ2-5
abundance: .
v_gene: TRBV5-1
CDR3aa: CASSPGLGQETQYF
CDR3nt: TGCGCCAGCAGCCCTGGACTAGGACAAGAGACCCAGTACTTC

d_gene: TRBD1
j_gene: TRBJ1-1
abundance: .
v_gene: TRBV2
CDR3aa: CASSDSGGSEAFF
CDR3nt: TGTGCCAGCAGTGATTCAGGGGGCTCGGAAGCTTTCTTT

d_gene: TRBD1
j_gene: TRBJ1-3
abundance: .
v_gene: TRBV5-4
CDR3aa: CASSIPGQGTNTIYF
CDR3nt: TGTGCCAGCAGCATTCCGGGACAGGGGACAAACACCATATATTTT

d_gene: .
j_gene: TRBJ2-3
abundance: .
v_gene: TRBV2
CDR3aa: CASTRRGTEADTQYF
CDR3nt: TGTGCCAGCACCCGCCGCGGGACTGAGGCAGATACGCAGTATTTT

d_gene: TRBD1
j_gene: TRBJ1-2
abundance: .
v_gene: TRBV2
CDR3aa: CASSGRTGGDGYTF
CDR3nt: TGTGCCAGCAGTGGCCGGACAGGGGGAGATGGCTACACCTTC

d_gene: TRBD1
j_gene: TRBJ2-7
abundance: .
v_gene: TRBV6-5
CDR3aa: CASSYTSGQDREQYF
CDR3nt: TGTGCCAGCAGTTACACGAGCGGACAGGATCGCGAGCAGTACTTC

d_gene: TRBD1
j_gene: TRBJ2-2
abundance: .
v_gene: TRBV18
CDR3aa: CASSPVVPGGMTGELFF
CDR3nt: TGTGCCAGCTCACCAGTTGTCCCAGGGGGCATGACCGGGGAGCTGTTTTTT

d_gene: TRBD2
j_gene: TRBJ2-5
abundance: .
v_gene: TRBV5-6
CDR3aa: CASSLLAGGRETQYF
CDR3nt: TGTGCCAGCAGCTTACTAGCGGGAGGCCGGGAGACCCAGTACTTC

d_gene: .
j_gene: TRBJ2-1
abundance: .
v_gene: TRBV7-9
CDR3aa: CASSPGLTDEQFF
CDR3nt: TGTGCCAGCAGCCCGGGACTGACGGATGAGCAGTTCTTC

d_gene: .
j_gene: TRBJ1-2
abundance: .
v_gene: TRBV9
CDR3aa: CASSLDIYGYTF
CDR3nt: TGTGCCAGCAGCTTGGACATCTATGGCTACACCTTC

d_gene: .
j_gene: TRBJ2-5
abundance: once
v_gene: TRBV7-6
CDR3aa: CASSLGGGGKTQYF
CDR3nt: TGTGCCAGCAGCTTAGGTGGGGGGGGCAAGACCCAGTACTTC

d_gene: TRBD1
j_gene: TRBJ2-7
abundance: .
v_gene: TRBV11-2
CDR3aa: CASSFTEGTGYEQYF
CDR3nt: TGTGCCAGCAGCTTTACCGAAGGGACAGGCTACGAGCAGTACTTC

d_gene: TRBD1
j_gene: TRBJ2-1
abundance: .
v_gene: TRBV9
CDR3aa: CASSVGQGRTYNEQFF
CDR3nt: TGTGCCAGCAGCGTAGGACAGGGGAGAACCTACAATGAGCAGTTCTTC

d_gene: .
j_gene: TRBJ1-1
abundance: once
v_gene: TRBV7-6
CDR3aa: CASSLTPGGGYTEAFF
CDR3nt: TGTGCCAGCAGCTTAACCCCGGGGGGCGGGTACACTGAAGCTTTCTTT

d_gene: .
j_gene: TRBJ1-2
abundance: .
v_gene: TRBV14
CDR3aa: CASSQDTAVGYTF
CDR3nt: TGTGCCAGCAGCCAGGACACGGCGGTTGGCTACACCTTC

d_gene: .
j_gene: TRBJ2-2
abundance: .
v_gene: TRBV12-2
CDR3aa: CASRFIPAMEGSDTGELFF
CDR3nt: TGTGCAAGTCGCTTTATTCCGGCGATGGAGGGGAGCGACACCGGGGAGCTGTTTTTT

d_gene: .
j_gene: TRBJ1-5
abundance: .
v_gene: TRBV4-1
CDR3aa: CASSQEGGSNQPQHF
CDR3nt: TGCGCCAGCAGCCAAGAGGGGGGGAGCAATCAGCCCCAGCATTTT

d_gene: .
j_gene: TRBJ2-1
abundance: .
v_gene: TRBV28
CDR3aa: CASTRYNEQFF
CDR3nt: TGTGCCAGCACCCGGTACAATGAGCAGTTCTTC

d_gene: .
j_gene: TRBJ1-5
abundance: .
v_gene: TRBV23-1
CDR3aa: CASSFRVESSNQPQHF
CDR3nt: TGCGCCAGCAGTTTCCGCGTTGAGAGTAGCAATCAGCCCCAGCATTTT

d_gene: .
j_gene: TRBJ1-6
abundance: .
v_gene: TRBV6-5
CDR3aa: CASSYSGGVVGSPLHF
CDR3nt: TGTGCCAGCAGTTACTCGGGGGGGGTGGTAGGGTCACCCCTCCACTTT

d_gene: TRBD1
j_gene: TRBJ1-1
abundance: .
v_gene: TRBV11-2
CDR3aa: CASSLGTGGWSDTEAFF
CDR3nt: TGTGCCAGCAGCTTAGGGACAGGGGGATGGTCGGACACTGAAGCTTTCTTT

d_gene: .
j_gene: TRBJ2-5
abundance: .
v_gene: TRBV18
CDR3aa: CASSLVGGQFSKETQYF
CDR3nt: TGTGCCAGCTCACTGGTCGGGGGGCAGTTTTCCAAGGAGACCCAGTACTTC

d_gene: .
j_gene: TRBJ2-7
abundance: .
v_gene: TRBV18
CDR3aa: CASSRQDGYEQYF
CDR3nt: TGTGCCAGCTCCCGACAGGATGGGTACGAGCAGTACTTC